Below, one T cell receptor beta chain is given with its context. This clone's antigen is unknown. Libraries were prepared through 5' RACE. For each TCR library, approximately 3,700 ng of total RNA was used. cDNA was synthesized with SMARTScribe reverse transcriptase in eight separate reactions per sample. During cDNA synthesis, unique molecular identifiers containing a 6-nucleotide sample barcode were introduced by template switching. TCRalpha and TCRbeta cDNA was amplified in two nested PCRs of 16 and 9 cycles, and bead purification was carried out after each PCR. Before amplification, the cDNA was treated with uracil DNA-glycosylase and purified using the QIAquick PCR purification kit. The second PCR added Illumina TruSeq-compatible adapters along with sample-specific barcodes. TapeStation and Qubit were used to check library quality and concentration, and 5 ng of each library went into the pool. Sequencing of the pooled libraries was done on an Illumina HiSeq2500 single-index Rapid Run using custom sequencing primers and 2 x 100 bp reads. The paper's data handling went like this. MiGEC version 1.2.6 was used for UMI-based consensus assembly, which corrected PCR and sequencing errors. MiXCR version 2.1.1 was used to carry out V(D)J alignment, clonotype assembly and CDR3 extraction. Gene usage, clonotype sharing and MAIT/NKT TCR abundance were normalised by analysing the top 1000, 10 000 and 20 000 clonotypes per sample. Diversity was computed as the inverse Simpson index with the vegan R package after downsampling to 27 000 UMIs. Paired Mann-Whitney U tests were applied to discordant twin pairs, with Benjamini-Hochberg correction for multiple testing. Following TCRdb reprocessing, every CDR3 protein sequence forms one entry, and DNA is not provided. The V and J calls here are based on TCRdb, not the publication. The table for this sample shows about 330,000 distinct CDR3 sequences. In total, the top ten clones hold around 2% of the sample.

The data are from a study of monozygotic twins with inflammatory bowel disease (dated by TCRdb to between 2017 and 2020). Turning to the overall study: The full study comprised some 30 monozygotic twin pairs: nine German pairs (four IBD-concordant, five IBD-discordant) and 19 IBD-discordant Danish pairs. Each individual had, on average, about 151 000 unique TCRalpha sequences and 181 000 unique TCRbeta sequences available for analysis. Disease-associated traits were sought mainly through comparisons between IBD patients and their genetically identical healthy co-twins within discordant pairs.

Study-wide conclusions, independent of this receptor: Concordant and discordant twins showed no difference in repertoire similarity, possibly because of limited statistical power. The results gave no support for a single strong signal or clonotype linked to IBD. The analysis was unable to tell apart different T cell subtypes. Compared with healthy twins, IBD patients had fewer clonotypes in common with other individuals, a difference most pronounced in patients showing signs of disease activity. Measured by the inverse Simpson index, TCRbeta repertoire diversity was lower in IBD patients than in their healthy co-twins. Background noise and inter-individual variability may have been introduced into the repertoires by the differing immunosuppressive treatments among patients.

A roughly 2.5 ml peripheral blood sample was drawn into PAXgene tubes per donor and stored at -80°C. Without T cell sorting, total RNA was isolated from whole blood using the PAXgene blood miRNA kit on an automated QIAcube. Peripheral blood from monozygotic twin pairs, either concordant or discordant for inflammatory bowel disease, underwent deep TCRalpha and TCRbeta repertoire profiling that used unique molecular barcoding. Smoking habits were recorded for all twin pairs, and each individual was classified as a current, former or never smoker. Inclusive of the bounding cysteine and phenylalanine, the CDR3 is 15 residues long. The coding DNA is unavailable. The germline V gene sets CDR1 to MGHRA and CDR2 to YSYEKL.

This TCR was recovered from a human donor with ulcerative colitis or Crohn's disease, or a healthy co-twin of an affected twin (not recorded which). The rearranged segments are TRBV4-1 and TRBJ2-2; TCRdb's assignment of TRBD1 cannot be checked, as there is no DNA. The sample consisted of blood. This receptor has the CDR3 CASSQEYRGTGELFF.